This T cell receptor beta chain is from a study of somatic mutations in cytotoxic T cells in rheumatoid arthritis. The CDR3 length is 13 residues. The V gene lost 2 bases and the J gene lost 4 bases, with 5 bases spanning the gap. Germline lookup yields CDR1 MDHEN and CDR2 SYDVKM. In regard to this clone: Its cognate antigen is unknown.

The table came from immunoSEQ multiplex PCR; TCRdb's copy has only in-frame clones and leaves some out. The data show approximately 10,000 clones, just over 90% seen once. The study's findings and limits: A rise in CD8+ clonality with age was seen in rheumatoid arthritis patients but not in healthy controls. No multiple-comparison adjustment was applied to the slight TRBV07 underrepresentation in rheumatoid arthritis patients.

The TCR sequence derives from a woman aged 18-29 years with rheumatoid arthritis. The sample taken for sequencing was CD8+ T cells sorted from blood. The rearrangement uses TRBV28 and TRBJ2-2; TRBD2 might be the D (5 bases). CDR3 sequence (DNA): TGTGCCAGCAGTTTACGGGGCACCGGGGAGCTGTTTTTT. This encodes CASSLRGTGELFF.